Below, one TCR beta chain is given with its context. Its cognate antigen is unknown. CDR1 and CDR2 (germline): SEHNR, FQNEAQ (reference sequence). The CDR3 totals 15 residues. J gave up 2 bases and V 10 bases, and 14 bases lay outside the gene matches. Total RNA amounting to 500 ng was the source from which TCR beta cDNA was made with a constant-region primer. Investigators got TCR beta libraries out of three nested multiplex PCR rounds, done with slightly modified ARM-PCR. TRBV1-TRBV30 forward primers paired with a C-beta reverse primer drove the first two PCR rounds, 10 cycles each. Using its own MiXCR run on the multiplex PCR reads, TCRdb lists one record per CDR3 protein. The data contain about 190,000 distinct CDR3 sequences, around four fifths of them singletons. Unsorted bulk tissue, roughly 20-32 mg of it, served as the source for co-extraction of RNA and DNA. Surgical resection treated primary liver carcinoma in the patients. Every tumor sample had over 85% viable tumor cells.

These data belong to a study of tumor-infiltrating lymphocytes in primary liver carcinoma. Looking at the study overall: Roughly 3.5 to 8 million productive TCRbeta reads came from each sample, comparable across tissue types.

General observations from the study: Lesser overlap characterized tumor-adjacent and tumor-blood pairs relative to tumor region pairs.

Sequenced input: tumor tissue from primary liver carcinoma. This TCR was recovered from a man aged 40-55 years with primary liver carcinoma and hepatitis B virus infection. V and J are TRBV7-9 and TRBJ2-7; 7 bases are shared with TRBD2. CDR3 in amino acids: CANNLGLVETYEQYF. Written as DNA, the CDR3 is TGTGCCAACAACTTAGGACTAGTGGAAACCTACGAGCAGTACTTC.